The rows below give T cell receptor beta chains drawn from one sample of a study of T cell changes during pregnancy in multiple sclerosis. Profiled with immunoSEQ multiplex PCR; TCRdb holds only in-frame clones, not every one. The sample records 15,000 to 20,000 clones, 70% to 90% being singletons. Sample: CD8+ T cells from peripheral blood mononuclear cells, taken after pregnancy. The receptor source for this set is a female donor with multiple sclerosis, enrolled in a pregnancy study. The CDR3 runs from the conserved cysteine through the conserved F or W. Each record gives: V gene, D gene, J gene, clone size, CDR3 DNA, CDR3 protein. The D gene is left open where the match is weak. Some rows mark clone size as missing; the rest say once, few, many or name a class of expanded clone.

v_gene: TRBV10-1
d_gene: .
j_gene: TRBJ1-6
abundance: .
CDR3nt: TGCGCCAGCAGTGAGTCCCCCCTAACTTTTCTCTCCTATAATTCACCCCTCCACTTT
CDR3aa: CASSESPLTFLSYNSPLHF

v_gene: TRBV7-9
d_gene: TRBD2
j_gene: TRBJ2-3
abundance: .
CDR3nt: TGTGCCAGCAGCTCCATGCTAGCGGGGGGCAACACAGATACGCAGTATTTT
CDR3aa: CASSSMLAGGNTDTQYF

v_gene: TRBV27
d_gene: TRBD1
j_gene: TRBJ1-6
abundance: few
CDR3nt: TGTGCCAGCAGTTTGTGGCAGGGGGCAGGAAATTCACCCCTCCACTTT
CDR3aa: CASSLWQGAGNSPLHF

v_gene: TRBV5-6
d_gene: TRBD1
j_gene: TRBJ1-1
abundance: .
CDR3nt: TGTGCCAGCAGCTTGGCCTGGGACAGCCGATCATTT
CDR3aa: CASSLAWDSRSF

v_gene: TRBV28
d_gene: TRBD2
j_gene: TRBJ2-1
abundance: .
CDR3nt: TGTGCCAGCAGTCACCCGGGACTAGCGGGAGGGCCGGGGAATGAGCAGTTCTTC
CDR3aa: CASSHPGLAGGPGNEQFF

v_gene: TRBV11-1
d_gene: TRBD2
j_gene: TRBJ2-4
abundance: .
CDR3nt: TGTGCCAGCAGCCACGGCGCGGGGGGCCCTCAAAACATTCAGTACTTC
CDR3aa: CASSHGAGGPQNIQYF

v_gene: TRBV14
d_gene: .
j_gene: TRBJ2-1
abundance: .
CDR3nt: TGTGCCAGCAGCCAACACGACAGCTCCTACAATGAGCAGTTCTTC
CDR3aa: CASSQHDSSYNEQFF

v_gene: TRBV6-4
d_gene: .
j_gene: TRBJ1-6
abundance: .
CDR3nt: TGTGCCAGCAAGGCCGGAGATAATTCACCCCTCCACTTT
CDR3aa: CASKAGDNSPLHF

v_gene: TRBV28
d_gene: .
j_gene: TRBJ2-4
abundance: .
CDR3nt: TGTGCCAGCAGCTCTCTTGGGGGGTGGAGAAACATTCAGTACTTC
CDR3aa: CASSSLGGWRNIQYF

v_gene: TRBV28
d_gene: TRBD2
j_gene: TRBJ2-5
abundance: .
CDR3nt: TGTGCCAGCAGTCTAGCGGCCTACCAAGAGACCCAGTACTTC
CDR3aa: CASSLAAYQETQYF

v_gene: TRBV7-2
d_gene: TRBD1
j_gene: TRBJ1-3
abundance: .
CDR3nt: TGTGCCAGCAGCTCACTTACAGGGGCCGGAAACACCATATATTTT
CDR3aa: CASSSLTGAGNTIYF

v_gene: TRBV7-3
d_gene: TRBD1
j_gene: TRBJ1-1
abundance: .
CDR3nt: TGTGCCAGCAGCCGGGGACAGGGTTTAGCAGCTTTCTTT
CDR3aa: CASSRGQGLAAFF

v_gene: TRBV6-5
d_gene: TRBD1
j_gene: TRBJ1-1
abundance: .
CDR3nt: TGTGCCAGCAGTTACTCGCAGGGGGCGAACACTGAAGCTTTCTTT
CDR3aa: CASSYSQGANTEAFF

v_gene: TRBV5-8
d_gene: .
j_gene: TRBJ1-3
abundance: .
CDR3nt: TGTGCCAGCAGCGGGACAACGGGCTCGAGGGACACCATATATTTT
CDR3aa: CASSGTTGSRDTIYF

v_gene: TRBV28
d_gene: .
j_gene: TRBJ1-5
abundance: .
CDR3nt: TGTGCCAGCAGTTCGCCTCCCGGACAGAGCAATCAGCCCCAGCATTTT
CDR3aa: CASSSPPGQSNQPQHF

v_gene: TRBV19
d_gene: TRBD1
j_gene: TRBJ1-6
abundance: .
CDR3nt: TGTGCCAGTAGTATAGGACAGGGGGAGTATTCACCCCTCCACTTT
CDR3aa: CASSIGQGEYSPLHF

v_gene: TRBV28
d_gene: .
j_gene: TRBJ2-1
abundance: .
CDR3nt: TGTGCCAGCAGTTCGGAGGGCCCCAATGAGCAGTTCTTC
CDR3aa: CASSSEGPNEQFF

v_gene: TRBV7-6
d_gene: .
j_gene: TRBJ2-6
abundance: medium-sized
CDR3nt: TGTGCCAGCAGCTTGATGGGGGGGCCGAACTCTGGGGCCAACGTCCTGACTTTC
CDR3aa: CASSLMGGPNSGANVLTF